Detailed here is one T cell receptor (beta chain). Its antigen is as yet unknown. Unique molecular identifiers tagged the TCRbeta library. Each CDR3 protein gets one entry after TCRdb re-called the PCR reads with MiXCR. The repertoire includes 600,000 to 700,000 distinct CDR3 sequences, under 15% of them detected once, and 0.79% sits in the top ten. This record belongs to a study of T-cell reconstitution after alpha-beta-depleted transplantation in children. Study-wide findings and caveats: T cells produced anew were the main source of T-cell counts and diversity one year after transplant. There were some patients whose high TCRbeta diversity at day 60 came from surviving recipient T cells and thymic progenitors. About two months after transplant, alpha-beta T cells reportedly came from several hundred expanded graft clones.

This CDR3 has 12 amino acids. V lost 5 bases and J 11 bases, leaving 15 bases between the germline ends. Germline CDR1 and CDR2: SGHAT and FQNNGV. The receptor comes from a girl under 10 years old with congenital amegakaryocytic thrombocytopenia, due to receive a stem cell transplant. Sequencing used PBMCs, obtained before TCRalphabeta/CD19-depleted stem cell transplant. The chain couples TRBV11-2 to TRBJ1-2, with D uncertain. CDR3 nucleotides: TGTGCCAGCAGCCAGATGGGCGTCAGGTACACCTTC. Translating gives CASSQMGVRYTF.